The rows below give T cell receptor beta chains drawn from one sample of a study of Ad26.COV2.S vaccination and SARS-CoV-2 variants. Measured with immunoSEQ multiplex PCR; TCRdb has only the in-frame clones, and not every one. There are around 300,000 clones in the sample; 75% to 90% occur only once, and 5% lies in the top ten. This specimen consisted of peripheral blood, obtained in a trial of Ad26.COV2.S vaccine versus placebo. Receptors were obtained from a person between 18 and 65 years old who received the Ad26.COV2.S COVID-19 vaccine or a placebo. CDR3s include the opening cysteine and the closing phenylalanine or tryptophan. D genes are given only for firm matches. Part of the rows lack a size; the others show once, few, many or a class for expanded clones.

len | j_gene | abundance | v_gene | d_gene | CDR3nt | CDR3aa
13 | TRBJ2-4 | - | TRBV29-1 | - | TGCAGCGTTCGTGACGGAGCCAAAAACATTCAGTACTTC | CSVRDGAKNIQYF
13 | TRBJ2-1 | - | TRBV27 | TRBD1 | TGTGCCAGCTCCGGGACAGCTAACAATGAGCAGTTCTTC | CASSGTANNEQFF
14 | TRBJ2-1 | - | TRBV6-2/TRBV6-3 | TRBD2 | TGTGCCAGCAGTTCTAGCGGACCCTACAATGAGCAGTTCTTC | CASSSSGPYNEQFF
14 | TRBJ2-3 | - | TRBV24-1 | - | TGTGCCACCGGTCAGGTGACTAGCACAGATACGCAGTATTTT | CATGQVTSTDTQYF
13 | TRBJ2-2 | - | TRBV7-9 | - | TGTGCCAGCAGCGACCATAACACCGGGGAGCTGTTTTTT | CASSDHNTGELFF
14 | TRBJ1-4 | - | TRBV7-9 | - | TGTGCCAGCAGCCCGGACCTCGGGGGGGAAAAACTGTTTTTT | CASSPDLGGEKLFF
16 | TRBJ1-6 | - | TRBV2 | - | TGTGCCAGCAGTGAACGGGTCACCTCCTATAATTCACCCCTCCACTTT | CASSERVTSYNSPLHF
17 | TRBJ1-6 | few | TRBV2 | - | TGTGCCAGCAGTGAAGGGGGTTTCATGGGTGTCCATTCACCCCTCCACTTT | CASSEGGFMGVHSPLHF
15 | TRBJ2-1 | - | TRBV5-4 | TRBD2 | TGTGCCAGCAGCTTGCGGCGGGGGGCTTACAATGAGCAGTTCTTC | CASSLRRGAYNEQFF
12 | TRBJ2-7 | - | TRBV2 | - | TGTGCCAGCTCTTTAGCCCCCTACGAGCAGTACTTC | CASSLAPYEQYF
14 | TRBJ1-2 | - | TRBV24-1 | - | TGTGCCACCAGTGATTACAGGGAGGTGAGGGGCTACACCTTC | CATSDYREVRGYTF
17 | TRBJ2-1 | - | TRBV9 | - | TGTGCCAGCAGCGGTAGGGATGATAAGACGATCTACAATGAGCAGTTCTTC | CASSGRDDKTIYNEQFF
13 | TRBJ1-5 | - | TRBV7-9 | - | TGTGCCAGCAGCTTAGATATTAATCAGCCCCAGCATTTT | CASSLDINQPQHF
14 | TRBJ1-4 | - | TRBV5-4 | TRBD1 | TGTGCCAGCAGCTTAGGGACAGTCGGCGAAAAACTGTTTTTT | CASSLGTVGEKLFF
16 | TRBJ2-1 | - | TRBV19 | TRBD2 | TGTGCCAGTAGTATACCGGGACTAGCGGGGGGGTATGAGCAGTTCTTC | CASSIPGLAGGYEQFF
17 | TRBJ1-2 | - | TRBV28 | TRBD1 | TGTGCCAGCACCGGATCCCTAGGACAGGGCTCTAACTATGGCTACACCTTC | CASTGSLGQGSNYGYTF
15 | TRBJ1-5 | few | TRBV2 | - | TGTGCCAGCAGATACAGGGTGATGGGGAATCAGCCCCAGCATTTT | CASRYRVMGNQPQHF
16 | TRBJ2-7 | - | TRBV4-1 | - | TGCGCCAGCAGCCTAGAATTAGGGGATCAAGGTTACGAGCAGTACTTC | CASSLELGDQGYEQYF
16 | TRBJ1-3 | - | TRBV5-1 | - | TGCGCCAGCAGCTTTGGGGGAGGCCAGGCTGGAAACACCATATATTTT | CASSFGGGQAGNTIYF
17 | TRBJ2-3 | - | TRBV7-9 | TRBD1 | TGTGCCAGCAGTTTTCCTTCGACAGGGGCGAACACAGATACGCAGTATTTT | CASSFPSTGANTDTQYF
14 | TRBJ2-7 | - | TRBV5-1 | TRBD2 | TGCGCCAGCAGTGGTGGGGGAGGGCCCTTCGAGCAGTACTTC | CASSGGGGPFEQYF
15 | TRBJ2-1 | - | TRBV13 | TRBD1 | TGTGCCAGCAGCTTGCGGGACAGGGGGGTGAATGAGCAGTTCTTC | CASSLRDRGVNEQFF
16 | TRBJ1-6 | few | TRBV4-2 | - | TGTGCCAGCAGCCAAGATTCCGAGGGGGGGAGTTCACCCCTCCACTTT | CASSQDSEGGSSPLHF
14 | TRBJ1-6 | few | TRBV7-9 | TRBD1 | TGTGCCAGCAGTCATACAGGGGTCAATTCACCCCTCCACTTT | CASSHTGVNSPLHF
15 | TRBJ2-7 | - | TRBV18 | TRBD1 | TGTGCCAGCTCACCGGGGGGACAGGGTGTTTACGAGCAGTACTTC | CASSPGGQGVYEQYF
13 | TRBJ2-1 | - | TRBV30 | - | TGTGCCTGGGATCCCGTCCCGGGCGGTGAGCAGTTCTTC | CAWDPVPGGEQFF
13 | TRBJ1-6 | - | TRBV19 | TRBD1 | TGTGCCAGTAGTATGCTACAGGGGTCACCCCTCCACTTT | CASSMLQGSPLHF
14 | TRBJ2-5 | - | TRBV28 | - | TGTGCCAGCAGTTCCCCCGGGGGTTGGGAGACCCAGTACTTC | CASSSPGGWETQYF
16 | TRBJ2-6 | - | TRBV5-6 | - | TGTGCCAGCAGCTGGGGTGTGGTCTCTGGGGCCAACGTCCTGACTTTC | CASSWGVVSGANVLTF
16 | TRBJ1-2 | - | TRBV3-1/TRBV3-2 | TRBD1 | TGTGCCAGCAGCCATCTGGAAGGGGGCATGGCCTATGGCTACACCTTC | CASSHLEGGMAYGYTF
15 | TRBJ1-5 | - | TRBV30 | - | TGTGCCTGGAGTCCGGGCAGGACGACCAATCAGCCCCAGCATTTT | CAWSPGRTTNQPQHF
18 | TRBJ2-6 | - | TRBV28 | TRBD1 | TGTGCCAGCAGTTCTCCTGGACAGGGGGCAACTGGGGCCAACGTCCTGACTTTC | CASSSPGQGATGANVLTF
14 | TRBJ1-1 | - | TRBV29-1 | - | TGCAGCGTTGTCGCGCAGAACATGAACACTGAAGCTTTCTTT | CSVVAQNMNTEAFF
14 | TRBJ2-5 | - | TRBV13 | TRBD1 | TGTGCCAGCAGCGAACGACAGGGGTGGGAGACCCAGTACTTC | CASSERQGWETQYF
13 | TRBJ2-6 | - | TRBV30 | - | TGTGCCTGGGAGGATTCTGGGGCCAACGTCCTGACTTTC | CAWEDSGANVLTF
16 | TRBJ2-1 | - | TRBV28 | - | TGTGCCAGCAGTTTCGCAGGGGAGAGCTCCTACAATGAGCAGTTCTTC | CASSFAGESSYNEQFF
15 | TRBJ1-6 | - | TRBV28 | TRBD1 | TGTGCCAGCAGTTACTCGACAGGGTTTAATTCACCCCTCCACTTT | CASSYSTGFNSPLHF
13 | TRBJ1-4 | once | TRBV3-1/TRBV3-2 | TRBD1 | TGTGCCAGCAGCCAGGCGGACAGGCAAAAACTGTTTTTT | CASSQADRQKLFF
14 | TRBJ2-2 | - | TRBV7-6 | TRBD1 | TGTGCCAGCAGTTACGGACAGGGCGCAGGGGAGCTGTTTTTT | CASSYGQGAGELFF
19 | TRBJ2-4 | - | TRBV28 | TRBD2 | TGTGCCAGCAGTTCCAGCGGGACTAGCGGACTGATAGCCAAAAACATTCAGTACTTC | CASSSSGTSGLIAKNIQYF
14 | TRBJ2-3 | - | TRBV5-1 | - | TGCGCCAGCAGACCCGTGGCAGGGACAGATACGCAGTATTTT | CASRPVAGTDTQYF
16 | TRBJ2-7 | - | TRBV5-5 | TRBD2 | TGTGCCAGCAGCTTTGGACCGTCGGGAGGATACTACGAGCAGTACTTC | CASSFGPSGGYYEQYF
18 | TRBJ2-1 | - | TRBV24-1 | TRBD1 | TGTGCCACCAGTGATACCACCGGGACAGGGGGCTTTTTGGGTGAGCAGTTCTTC | CATSDTTGTGGFLGEQFF
15 | TRBJ1-1 | - | TRBV6-6 | - | TGTGCCAGCAGTTTATTGGGGGTAGGTGACACTGAAGCTTTCTTT | CASSLLGVGDTEAFF
15 | TRBJ1-1 | - | TRBV5-6 | - | TGTGCCAGCAGCTACCTCGGCAGAATGAACACTGAAGCTTTCTTT | CASSYLGRMNTEAFF
17 | TRBJ2-2 | once | TRBV28 | - | TGTGCCAGCAGTACTCCCGGGACATATCGTAAAACCGGGGAGCTGTTTTTT | CASSTPGTYRKTGELFF
15 | TRBJ1-2 | once | TRBV7-9 | TRBD1 | TGTGCCAGCAGCTTACGGGACAGGGGGCTCGATGGCTACACCTTC | CASSLRDRGLDGYTF
13 | TRBJ1-2 | - | TRBV5-1 | - | TGCGCCAGCTGCCCGGGGGAGTGCTATGGCTACACCTTC | CASCPGECYGYTF
15 | TRBJ1-5 | - | TRBV10-3 | TRBD1 | TGTGCCATCAGAAGACAGGGAGAGGAAAACCAGCCCCAGCATTTT | CAIRRQGEENQPQHF
15 | TRBJ1-4 | - | TRBV28 | TRBD1 | TGTGCCAGCAGGGGAGGGACAGTCGCGAATGAAAAACTGTTTTTT | CASRGGTVANEKLFF
12 | TRBJ1-2 | - | TRBV28 | - | TGTGCCAGCAGTTTGGTCGGCTATGGCTACACCTTC | CASSLVGYGYTF
14 | TRBJ2-3 | - | TRBV2 | - | TGTGCCAGCGCCAGAGGCTTCGGCACAGATACGCAGTATTTT | CASARGFGTDTQYF
14 | TRBJ1-2 | few | TRBV6-5 | TRBD1 | TGTGCCAGCACCGCCGACGGCAGGGGGGACGGCTACACCTTC | CASTADGRGDGYTF
12 | TRBJ1-2 | once | TRBV6-6 | - | TGTGCCAGCAGTTACCTTCAATATGGCTACACCTTC | CASSYLQYGYTF
18 | TRBJ1-5 | - | TRBV7-4 | TRBD1 | TGTGCCAGCAGCTCCCGACAGGGAGGGGAACGAAGCAATCAGCCCCAGCATTTT | CASSSRQGGERSNQPQHF
17 | TRBJ2-7 | - | TRBV27 | TRBD2 | TGTGCCAGCAGTCCCCTCCCCGGGACTAGCGGGACCTACGAGCAGTACTTC | CASSPLPGTSGTYEQYF
15 | TRBJ2-7 | - | TRBV7-2 | - | TGTGCCAGCAGCTTATGGATCGGTACTTTCGACGAGCAGTACTTC | CASSLWIGTFDEQYF
16 | TRBJ2-1 | - | TRBV9 | TRBD2 | TGTGCCAGCAGCGCCCAACTAGCGGGAGGGGGAAATGAGCAGTTCTTC | CASSAQLAGGGNEQFF